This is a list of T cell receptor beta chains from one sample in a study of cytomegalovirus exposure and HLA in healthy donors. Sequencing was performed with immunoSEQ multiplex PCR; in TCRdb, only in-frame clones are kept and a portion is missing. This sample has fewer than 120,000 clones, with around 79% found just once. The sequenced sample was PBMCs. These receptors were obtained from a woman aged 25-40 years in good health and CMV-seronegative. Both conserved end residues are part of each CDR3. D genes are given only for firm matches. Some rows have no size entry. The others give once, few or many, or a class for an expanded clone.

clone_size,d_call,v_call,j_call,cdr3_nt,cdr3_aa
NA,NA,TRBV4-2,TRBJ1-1,TGTGCCAGCAGCCAAGATCCGACCCAGGGGCAGAACACTGAAGCTTTCTTT,CASSQDPTQGQNTEAFF
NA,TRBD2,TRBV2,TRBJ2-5,TGTGCCAGCAGGACCGCTGCGGGAGGGGTAGGGACCCAGTACTTC,CASRTAAGGVGTQYF
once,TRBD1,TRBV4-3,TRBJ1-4,TGCGCCAGCAGCCAAGATACAGGGGCTAATGAAAAACTGTTTTTT,CASSQDTGANEKLFF
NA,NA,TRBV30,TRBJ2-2,TGTGCCTGGATACCTTCAGGGTTCGCCGGGGAGCTGTTTTTT,CAWIPSGFAGELFF
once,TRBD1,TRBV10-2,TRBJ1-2,TGCGCCAGCCAAGGGACAGGGGACGCCTATGGCTACACCTTC,CASQGTGDAYGYTF
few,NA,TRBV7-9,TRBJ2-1,TGTGCCAGCAGCTTATACGCGGGCAATGAGCAGTTCTTC,CASSLYAGNEQFF
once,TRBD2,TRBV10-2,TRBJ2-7,TGCGCCAGCAGTAGCGGGAGTTACGAGCAGTACTTC,CASSSGSYEQYF
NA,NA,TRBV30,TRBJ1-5,TGTGCCTGGAGTGTACCCGGAGGGCCCAATCAGCCCCAGCATTTT,CAWSVPGGPNQPQHF
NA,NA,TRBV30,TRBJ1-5,TGTGCCTGGAGTGTAACAGGGAAGGGCAATCAGCCCCAGCATTTT,CAWSVTGKGNQPQHF
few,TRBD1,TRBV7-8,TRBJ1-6,TGTGCCAGCAGCTTAGGAGGACAGGGATTCTATAATTCACCCCTCCACTTT,CASSLGGQGFYNSPLHF
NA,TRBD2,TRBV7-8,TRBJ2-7,TGTGCCAGCAGCTCGCCCAGGACTAGCGGGACCTCCTACGAGCAGTACTTC,CASSSPRTSGTSYEQYF
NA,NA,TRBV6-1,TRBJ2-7,TGTGCCAGCAGTGAACTTTATCGTTACGAGCAGTACTTC,CASSELYRYEQYF
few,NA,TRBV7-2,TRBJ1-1,TGTGCCAGCAGCGTTGGCGAACAGGGTAGGCCTTTCTTT,CASSVGEQGRPFF
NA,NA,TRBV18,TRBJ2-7,TGTGCCAGCTCACCATCTGTTGCCTACGAGCAGTACTTC,CASSPSVAYEQYF
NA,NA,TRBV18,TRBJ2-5,TGTGCCAGCTCACCACCCCAGGGTTTCGCTGAGACCCAGTACTTC,CASSPPQGFAETQYF
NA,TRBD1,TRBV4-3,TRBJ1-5,TGCGCCAGCAGCCTGGGGACAGGGGGAAGGCAGCCCCAGCATTTT,CASSLGTGGRQPQHF
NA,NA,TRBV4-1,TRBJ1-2,TGCGCCAGCAGCCAAGATCAGGGCTATGGCTACACCTTC,CASSQDQGYGYTF
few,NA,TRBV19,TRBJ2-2,TGTGCCAGTAGTGTACTAGCTAACACCGGGGAGCTGTTTTTT,CASSVLANTGELFF
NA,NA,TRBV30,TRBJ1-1,TGTGCCTGGAGTGTTCAGGGGCTCCCTGAAGCTTTCTTT,CAWSVQGLPEAFF
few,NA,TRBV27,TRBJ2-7,TGTGCCACCTCAATCAGCGGCCTCTACGAGCAGTACTTC,CATSISGLYEQYF
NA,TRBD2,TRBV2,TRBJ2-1,TGTGCCAGCAGTGAAAGTAGCGGGAGCTCCTACAATGAGCAGTTCTTC,CASSESSGSSYNEQFF
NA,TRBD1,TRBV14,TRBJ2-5,TGTGCCAGCAGCCAAGGGACAGGGTACCAAGAGACCCAGTACTTC,CASSQGTGYQETQYF
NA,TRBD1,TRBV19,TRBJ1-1,TGTGCCAGTAGTAGGGGACAGAGGAACACTGAAGCTTTCTTT,CASSRGQRNTEAFF
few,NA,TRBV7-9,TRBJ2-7,TGTGCCAGCAGCTTAGTGCAGTCCTACGAGCAGTACTTC,CASSLVQSYEQYF
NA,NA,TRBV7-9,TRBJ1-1,TGTGCCAGCAGCTTAGACAGGACCCTGATCGGCGCTTTCTTT,CASSLDRTLIGAFF
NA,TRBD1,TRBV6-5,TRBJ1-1,TGTGCCAGCAGTCGACAGGGCGGTACTGAAGCTTTCTTT,CASSRQGGTEAFF
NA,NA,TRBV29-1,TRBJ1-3,TGCAGCGTTCCTGGCCCTGGAAACACCATATATTTT,CSVPGPGNTIYF
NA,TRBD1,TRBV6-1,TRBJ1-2,TGTGCCAGCCGCGACAGGGGGCATGGCTACACCTTC,CASRDRGHGYTF
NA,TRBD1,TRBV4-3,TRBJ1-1,TGCGCCAGCAGCCAAGACACACCCACGACAGGGTCATTTGAATCTGAAGCTTTCTTT,CASSQDTPTTGSFESEAFF
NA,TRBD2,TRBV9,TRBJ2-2,TGTGCCAGCAGTGAAGCGGGGGCGAACACCGGGGAGCTGTTTTTT,CASSEAGANTGELFF
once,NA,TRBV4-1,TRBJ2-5,TGCGCCAGCAGCCAAGATCCCGGCAGGGTGTCCTCTAAGTACTTC,CASSQDPGRVSSKYF
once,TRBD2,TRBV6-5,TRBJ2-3,TGTGCCAGCAGTGCCCCCGGGGGGTTCACAGATACGCAGTATTTT,CASSAPGGFTDTQYF
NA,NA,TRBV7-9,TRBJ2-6,TGTGCCAGCAGCTTAGTGGTAGGGGCTAACACTGGGGCCAACGTCCTGACTTTC,CASSLVVGANTGANVLTF
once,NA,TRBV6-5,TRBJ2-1,TGTGCCAGCACCGCGGCTCTTAGGTATGAGCAGTTCTTC,CASTAALRYEQFF
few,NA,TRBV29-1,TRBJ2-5,TGCAGCGTTTGGGGGCTCGACGGGGAGACCCAGTACTTC,CSVWGLDGETQYF
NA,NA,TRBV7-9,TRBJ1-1,TGTGCCAGCAGCCAATGGTTCGGGGATGGGATTACTGAAGCTTTCTTT,CASSQWFGDGITEAFF
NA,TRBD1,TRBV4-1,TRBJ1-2,TGCGCCAGCAGCCAAGGAAGACAGGGCCCAACCTATGGCTACACCTTC,CASSQGRQGPTYGYTF
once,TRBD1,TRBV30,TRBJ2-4,TGTGCCTGGACCAGACAGGGTTCCAAAAACATTCAGTACTTC,CAWTRQGSKNIQYF
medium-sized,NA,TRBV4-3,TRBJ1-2,TGCGCCAGCAGCCAAGATTACGGGACTAACTATGGCTACACCTTC,CASSQDYGTNYGYTF